This entry describes one T cell receptor (beta chain). This clonotype was counted a few times. Its antigen target is currently unknown. Per-nucleotide qualities are absent, and no much larger clonotype sits a single base away. The sample originates from a study of blood T cells in healthy people across ages (dated by TCRdb to the mid-2010s). With regard to the full study: In model experiments, roughly one uniquely barcoded TCR beta cDNA molecule per two T cells was captured by template switching. Using the same blood draw, the study looked at two additional independent replicas of 1 million unique cDNA reads for two donors, one aged 18 to 30 and the other aged 80 or older. Age-related changes in TCR beta repertoire diversity were measured in the study by deep sequencing normalized with unique cDNA molecular identifiers. The donors were split into four age groups: young (average 16 years), middle-aged (roughly 42), aged (more than 60) and long-lived (roughly 86). To avoid experimental bias, donors of different ages were randomly spread across the sequencing lanes. What the authors observed across the whole study: Because profiling used bulk unsorted PBMCs, naive and antigen-experienced compartments could not be compared conclusively. Total diversity estimates from one million sequenced T cells were considered lower bounds and underestimates. Because the CMV infection status of the donors was unknown, age-related changes in expanded clonotypes may potentially have been confounded. Compared with the aged group, the long-lived group had more naive CD4+ T cells, fewer expanded clones and increased TCR diversity, suggesting age selection. Observed TCR beta diversity per million T cells fell roughly linearly with age, and a significant reduction was already apparent by age around 44. A strong correlation was found between observed TCR beta diversity and the percentage of naive T cells measured by flow cytometry.

For CDR1 and CDR2, the germline V gene lists SGHRS and YFSETQ. Measured from the cysteine to the phenylalanine, the CDR3 is 13 residues long. The read is trimmed to its CDR3 DNA, 39 bases read in frame from base 1. V is shortened by 0 bases, J by 6 bases, and the region joining them spans 7 bases. The donors were 40 or so Caucasian individuals from Russia, aged roughly 6 to 95 years, who were systemically healthy. Around 10 milliliters of peripheral blood were drawn from each donor into EDTA-treated Vacutainer tubes. Ficoll-Paque density-gradient centrifugation was used to isolate PBMCs, with at least 7 million per sample. Trizol reagent was used to extract total RNA from the PBMCs, yielding at least 5.5 micrograms per sample. The percentages of naive CD45RAhigh/CD27high T cells were determined by flow cytometry on a PBMC aliquot from every donor. The method was 5' RACE. The data were produced on an Illumina HiSeq 2500. A second PCR of 7 to 11 cycles was performed with a sample-barcoded 5' primer and a J-beta primer mix. A unique molecular identifier was introduced onto each TCR beta cDNA molecule by a template-switch 5' adaptor carrying 12 random nucleotides. At least 2.5 million CDR3-containing paired-end reads were obtained from each sample. First-strand cDNA was synthesized from all RNA with the Mint cDNA synthesis kit, primed by a TRBC-specific oligonucleotide. Following uracil-DNA glycosylase treatment, all cDNA underwent a first 18-cycle PCR with the universal primers M1SS and BC2_uni_R. The paper's data handling went like this. For normalization, 1 million high-quality reads, each with a distinct molecular identifier, were randomly selected from each sample. Reads sharing molecular identifiers were discarded rather than binned into consensus sequences. CDR3 identification, clonotype clustering and error correction used MiTCR with a Q25 quality threshold and the strictest error-elimination algorithm. Lower-bound total TCR beta diversity was estimated with a nonparametric unseen species model using Euler transformation. TCRdb took the public reads, trimmed them with fastp at Q25, ran MiXCR for clone calling and kept in-frame beta chains. One record per CDR3 amino acid sequence lists the most common genes and DNA. For this entry, the V and J calls and clone size follow TCRdb and not the study's own pipeline. The sample profile shows about 1.4 million distinct CDR3 sequences; approximately 59% of them were found once. Together, the top ten hold about 6.3% of the sample.

Sequenced material: blood. The chain links TRBV5-1 with TRBJ1-5; the best D guess is TRBD1, with 5 bases matching. This receptor was taken from a man younger than 35 in good health. The DNA sequence is as follows: TGCGCCAGCAGCTTGGCGGGGGTTCAGCCCCAGCATTTT. Translation gives CASSLAGVQPQHF.